This is a list of T cell receptor beta chains from one sample in a study of blood T cell repertoires in COVID-19. Clones were read by immunoSEQ multiplex PCR, and TCRdb kept only the in-frame ones, dropping some. The sample has 200,000 or so clones; around 82% are singletons. The specimen was PBMCs or T cells enriched from blood (not recorded which). The receptors shown here come from a man aged 35 to 55 who had recovered from COVID-19. CDR3s include the opening cysteine and the closing phenylalanine or tryptophan. A D gene is named only where the DNA matches it firmly. Only some rows state a clone size, as once, few, many or a class for expanded clones.

d_gene | j_gene | abundance | v_gene | CDR3nt | CDR3aa
NA | TRBJ2-3 | NA | TRBV30 | TGTGCCTGGACTATCGGGGGGCACGTTGTAGATACGCAGTATTTT | CAWTIGGHVVDTQYF
TRBD2 | TRBJ2-1 | NA | TRBV19 | TGTGCCAGTAGTATGGAGCGGGGGGCCGAGCAGTTCTTC | CASSMERGAEQFF
NA | TRBJ1-3 | few | TRBV18 | TGTGCCAGCTCACCACCGGGCAGGGCTGGAAACACCATATATTTT | CASSPPGRAGNTIYF
TRBD2 | TRBJ2-5 | NA | TRBV7-7 | TGTGCTAGCAGCGCCGGGACTAGCGGAGAGACCCAGTACTTC | CASSAGTSGETQYF
NA | TRBJ1-6 | NA | TRBV5-1 | TGCGCCAGCAGCTTGGCGAATCGGGGATCAGGCTCACCCCTCCACTTT | CASSLANRGSGSPLHF
NA | TRBJ2-5 | NA | TRBV11-2 | TGTGCCAGCAGCTTAGTTACCAGGGGTGAGACCCAGTACTTC | CASSLVTRGETQYF
NA | TRBJ2-7 | NA | TRBV5-1 | TGCGCCAGTCGGAGCACGGCTGAAGGTGAGCAGTACTTC | CASRSTAEGEQYF
TRBD1 | TRBJ1-6 | NA | TRBV6-5 | TGTGCCAGCAGGATGGACAGGGGGCACTCACCCCTCCACTTT | CASRMDRGHSPLHF
NA | TRBJ1-2 | NA | TRBV29-1 | TGCAGCGTTGAAGATCCATACAGGAAGGACTATGGCTACACCTTC | CSVEDPYRKDYGYTF
TRBD2 | TRBJ2-7 | few | TRBV10-1 | TGCGCCAGCAGTGACGGCGGGGGGACCTACGAGCAGTACTTC | CASSDGGGTYEQYF
NA | TRBJ2-3 | NA | TRBV12-5 | TGTGCTAGTGGAACCGGGACACCTAGCACAGATACGCAGTATTTT | CASGTGTPSTDTQYF
NA | TRBJ1-2 | NA | TRBV7-6 | TGTGCCAGCAGCTTAGAGCCGGGGGAGAACTATGGCTACACCTTC | CASSLEPGENYGYTF
NA | TRBJ1-1 | once | TRBV3-1/TRBV3-2 | TGTGCCAGCAGCCCCACAGGCCCCCTGGGGACTGAAGCTTTCTTT | CASSPTGPLGTEAFF
TRBD2 | TRBJ2-1 | NA | TRBV11-1 | TGTGCCAGCAGCTTATACGGCGGGGGGGCTAGTGAGCAGTTCTTC | CASSLYGGGASEQFF
NA | TRBJ2-3 | once | TRBV19 | TGTGCCAGTAGCTCGCGGGGACCCCACACAGATACGCAGTATTTT | CASSSRGPHTDTQYF
NA | TRBJ1-1 | NA | TRBV7-9 | TGTGCCAGCAGAGGGGAATGGAACACTGAAGCTTTCTTT | CASRGEWNTEAFF
TRBD1 | TRBJ1-2 | NA | TRBV18 | TGTGCCAGCTCACGCGGACAGGACTATGGCTACACCTTC | CASSRGQDYGYTF
TRBD1 | TRBJ2-3 | NA | TRBV29-1 | TGCAGCGTTCGACAGGGGGCCGCGGATACGCAGTATTTT | CSVRQGAADTQYF
NA | TRBJ1-1 | NA | TRBV29-1 | TGCAGCGTTGAAAGGGGCCAGATGAACACTGAAGCTTTCTTT | CSVERGQMNTEAFF
NA | TRBJ1-1 | once | TRBV6-2/TRBV6-3 | TGTGCCAGCAGTTACCTACTCGGACAGCCGTTGAACACTGAAGCTTTCTTT | CASSYLLGQPLNTEAFF
TRBD1 | TRBJ2-7 | NA | TRBV12-5 | TGTGCTAGTGGTTTGACCCCCAGGGACAGAATAGGTTCCTACGAGCAGTACTTC | CASGLTPRDRIGSYEQYF
NA | TRBJ1-1 | NA | TRBV4-2 | TGTGCCAGCAGCCAAGATTGGGCGAACACTGAAGCTTTCTTT | CASSQDWANTEAFF
NA | TRBJ2-1 | NA | TRBV6-4 | TGTGCCAGCAGTGACTACTATCAGGGCAATGAGCAGTTCTTC | CASSDYYQGNEQFF
TRBD2 | TRBJ2-1 | NA | TRBV5-1 | TGCGCCAGCAGCCCGCGAGGGACTAGCGGGGGACCCTACAATGAGCAGTTCTTC | CASSPRGTSGGPYNEQFF
NA | TRBJ2-2 | NA | TRBV5-1 | TGCGCCAGCAGCTCGCCATTCGGACAGAGAAAAAACACCGGGGAGCTGTTTTTT | CASSSPFGQRKNTGELFF
NA | TRBJ2-4 | once | TRBV18 | TGTGCCAGCTCACCAGGGAGTAGTCCCGGCATTCAGTACTTC | CASSPGSSPGIQYF
NA | TRBJ1-2 | NA | TRBV10-3 | TGTGCCATCAGTGTGGAGGGGCCAAATGGCTACACCTTC | CAISVEGPNGYTF
NA | TRBJ1-2 | NA | TRBV4-2 | TGTGCCAGCAGCCAAGATATCCAGGGCCCCTATGGCTACACCTTC | CASSQDIQGPYGYTF
NA | TRBJ2-5 | NA | TRBV29-1 | TGCAGCGTTGCCGGAGAGACCCAGTACTTC | CSVAGETQYF
TRBD1 | TRBJ2-3 | once | TRBV5-1 | TGCGCCAGCAGTCAGGACAGGGACACAGATACGCAGTATTTT | CASSQDRDTDTQYF
TRBD1 | TRBJ2-7 | NA | TRBV4-3 | TGCGCCAGCAGCCACGGAAACAGGGGCGAGCAGTACTTC | CASSHGNRGEQYF
NA | TRBJ1-1 | NA | TRBV19 | TGTGCCAGTAGTAGCCTGAGGACTGAAGCTTTCTTT | CASSSLRTEAFF
NA | TRBJ1-1 | once | TRBV4-2 | TGTGCCAGCAGCCAAGTACAGAGCACTGAAGCTTTCTTT | CASSQVQSTEAFF
NA | TRBJ1-1 | NA | TRBV5-5 | TGTGCCAGCAGCTTTCAGGCCGGACAGAACACTGAAGCTTTCTTT | CASSFQAGQNTEAFF
NA | TRBJ1-1 | once | TRBV19 | TGTGCCAGTAGGACGGGGAGTCTGAACACTGAAGCTTTCTTT | CASRTGSLNTEAFF
NA | TRBJ1-2 | NA | TRBV5-5 | TGTGCCAGCAGCTTAGGGGTAGGGAACTATGGCTACACCTTC | CASSLGVGNYGYTF
NA | TRBJ1-6 | NA | TRBV6-5 | TGTGCCAGCAGTTACTCGGTGTTGCAGGGAAATTCACCCCTCCACTTT | CASSYSVLQGNSPLHF
TRBD2 | TRBJ2-1 | NA | TRBV27 | TGTGCCAGCAGGGGGGGGGCTAGCGGGGTCTCCTACAATGAGCAGTTCTTC | CASRGGASGVSYNEQFF
TRBD1 | TRBJ1-6 | NA | TRBV11-2 | TGTGCCAGCAGCTTAGTGGAGGGGGCCAACTCACCCCTCCACTTT | CASSLVEGANSPLHF
NA | TRBJ1-5 | NA | TRBV10-3 | TGTGCCATCAGTGTGTCGAGGGATAATCAGCCCCAGCATTTT | CAISVSRDNQPQHF